Included here is one T cell receptor (beta chain) sequence, with context. Treatment here: around 19 received Ad26.COV2.S at low or high dose, single or two shots; 5 received placebo; per-sample allocation not given. Sample collection was performed on day 63 after the first vaccine or placebo injection. The CDR3 totals 13 residues. V was trimmed by 10 bases and J by 0 bases, leaving 12 bases between them. Germline V gene lookup returns CDR1 LNHDA and CDR2 SQIVND (reference sequence). Libraries were prepared by immunoSEQ multiplex PCR; TCRdb keeps only in-frame clonotypes and omits some of them. The sample records over 400,000 clones, about 90% being singletons. The sample belongs to a study of Ad26.COV2.S vaccination and SARS-CoV-2 variants.

The rearrangement uses TRBV19 and TRBJ1-1; the D is unclear. Sequences were derived from peripheral blood, sampled in a trial of Ad26.COV2.S vaccine versus placebo. The receptor was derived from a person aged 18-65 years who received the Ad26.COV2.S COVID-19 vaccine or a placebo. In nucleotides, the CDR3 is TGTGCCACCAGCTGGTCTGTGAACACTGAAGCTTTCTTT. Translated: CATSWSVNTEAFF.